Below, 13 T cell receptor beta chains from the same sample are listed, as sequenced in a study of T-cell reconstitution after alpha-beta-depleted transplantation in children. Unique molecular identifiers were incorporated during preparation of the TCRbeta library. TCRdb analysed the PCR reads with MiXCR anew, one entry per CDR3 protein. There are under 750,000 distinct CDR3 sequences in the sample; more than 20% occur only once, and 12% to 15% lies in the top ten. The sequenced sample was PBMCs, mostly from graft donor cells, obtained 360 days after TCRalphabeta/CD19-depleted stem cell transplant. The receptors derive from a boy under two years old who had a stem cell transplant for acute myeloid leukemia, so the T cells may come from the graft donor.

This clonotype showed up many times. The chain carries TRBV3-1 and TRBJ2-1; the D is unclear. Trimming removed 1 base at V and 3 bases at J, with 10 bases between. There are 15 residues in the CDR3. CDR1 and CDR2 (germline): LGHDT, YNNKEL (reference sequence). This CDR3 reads CASSQVPEIYNEQFF. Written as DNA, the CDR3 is TGTGCCAGCAGCCAAGTTCCAGAAATCTACAATGAGCAGTTCTTC.

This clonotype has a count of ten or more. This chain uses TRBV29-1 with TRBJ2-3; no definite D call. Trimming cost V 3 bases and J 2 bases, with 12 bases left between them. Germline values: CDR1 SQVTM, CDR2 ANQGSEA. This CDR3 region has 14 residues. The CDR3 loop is CSVDLARYTDTQYF. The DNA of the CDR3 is TGCAGCGTTGATTTGGCCCGATACACAGATACGCAGTATTTT.

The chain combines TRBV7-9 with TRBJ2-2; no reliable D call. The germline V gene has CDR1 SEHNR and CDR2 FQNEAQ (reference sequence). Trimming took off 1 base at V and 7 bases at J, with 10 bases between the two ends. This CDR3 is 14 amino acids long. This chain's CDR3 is CASSLELRRGELFF. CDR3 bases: TGTGCCAGCAGCTTAGAACTTCGGCGCGGGGAGCTGTTTTTT. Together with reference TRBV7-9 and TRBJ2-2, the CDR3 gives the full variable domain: DTGVSQNPRHKITKRGQNVTFRCDPISEHNRLYWYRQTLGQGPEFLTYFQNEAQLEKSRLLSDRFSAERPKGSFSTLEIQRTEQGDSAMYLCASSLELRRGELFFGEGSRLTVL.

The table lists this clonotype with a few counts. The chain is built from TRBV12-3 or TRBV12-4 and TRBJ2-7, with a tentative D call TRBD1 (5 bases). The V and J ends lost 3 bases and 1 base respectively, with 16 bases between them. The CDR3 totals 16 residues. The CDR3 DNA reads TGTGCCAGCAGTTTTTTTCTGGCAGGGTCTTCCTACGAGCAGTACTTC. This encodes CASSFFLAGSSYEQYF.

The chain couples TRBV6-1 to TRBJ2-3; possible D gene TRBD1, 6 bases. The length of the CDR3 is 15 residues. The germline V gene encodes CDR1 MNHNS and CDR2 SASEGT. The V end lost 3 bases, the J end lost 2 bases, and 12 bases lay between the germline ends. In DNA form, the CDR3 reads TGTGCCAGCAGTGACAGGGGAGCGGACACAGATACGCAGTATTTT. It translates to CASSDRGADTDTQYF.

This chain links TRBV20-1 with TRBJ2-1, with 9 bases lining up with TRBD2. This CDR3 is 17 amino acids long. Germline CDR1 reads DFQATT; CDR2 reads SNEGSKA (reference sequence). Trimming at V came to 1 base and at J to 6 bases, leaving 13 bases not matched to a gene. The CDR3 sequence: CSARGGRGGARGNEQFF. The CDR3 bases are TGCAGTGCTAGAGGGGGACGCGGGGGGGCCAGGGGCAATGAGCAGTTCTTC.

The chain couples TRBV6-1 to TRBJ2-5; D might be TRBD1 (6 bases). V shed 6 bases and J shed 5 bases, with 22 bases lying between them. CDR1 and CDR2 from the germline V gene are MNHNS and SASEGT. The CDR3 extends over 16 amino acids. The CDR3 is CASSPPGTLLGETQYF. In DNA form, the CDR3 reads TGTGCCAGCAGCCCCCCCGGGACACTTCTCGGGGAGACCCAGTACTTC.

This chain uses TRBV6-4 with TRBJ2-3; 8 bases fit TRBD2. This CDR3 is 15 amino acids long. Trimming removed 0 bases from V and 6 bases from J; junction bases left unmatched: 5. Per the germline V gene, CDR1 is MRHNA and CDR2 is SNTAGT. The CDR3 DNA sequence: TGTGCCAGCAGTGACTCGGCGGGGGGTAGGGATACGCAGTATTTT. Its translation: CASSDSAGGRDTQYF.

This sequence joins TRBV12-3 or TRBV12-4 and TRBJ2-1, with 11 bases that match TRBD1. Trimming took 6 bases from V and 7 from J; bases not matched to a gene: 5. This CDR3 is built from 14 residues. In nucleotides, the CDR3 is TGTGCCAGCAGGGGACAGGGGGTAATTAATGAGCAGTTCTTC. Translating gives CASRGQGVINEQFF.

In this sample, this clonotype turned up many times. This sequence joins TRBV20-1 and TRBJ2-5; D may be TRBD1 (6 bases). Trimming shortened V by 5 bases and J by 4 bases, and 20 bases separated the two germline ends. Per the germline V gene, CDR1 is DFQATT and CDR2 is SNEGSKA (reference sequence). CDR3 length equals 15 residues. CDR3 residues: CSADVGHGGRETQYF. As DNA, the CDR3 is TGCAGTGCTGATGTGGGACATGGCGGTCGAGAGACCCAGTACTTC.

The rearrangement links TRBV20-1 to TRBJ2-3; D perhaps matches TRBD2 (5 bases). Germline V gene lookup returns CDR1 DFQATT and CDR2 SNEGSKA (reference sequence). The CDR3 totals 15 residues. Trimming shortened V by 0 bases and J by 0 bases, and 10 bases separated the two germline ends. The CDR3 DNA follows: TGCAGTGCTAGAGATCCTAGCCCTAGCACAGATACGCAGTATTTT. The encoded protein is CSARDPSPSTDTQYF.

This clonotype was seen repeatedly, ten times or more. The CDR3 DNA is TGTGCCAGCAGAGGGACAGGGAGGATAGCCGGGGAGCTGTTTTTT. Encoded protein: CASRGTGRIAGELFF. V is TRBV12-3 or TRBV12-4 and J is TRBJ2-2; 9 nucleotides match TRBD1. This CDR3 contains 15 residues. The V gene end was trimmed by 6 bases and the J gene end by 6 bases; junction bases not matched to a gene: 8.

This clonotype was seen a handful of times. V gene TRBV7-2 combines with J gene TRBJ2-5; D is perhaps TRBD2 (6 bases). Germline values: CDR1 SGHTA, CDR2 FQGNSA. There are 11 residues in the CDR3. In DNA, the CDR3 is TGTGCAGCGGGTAGTATGCAGACCCAGTACTTC. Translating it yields CAAGSMQTQYF.